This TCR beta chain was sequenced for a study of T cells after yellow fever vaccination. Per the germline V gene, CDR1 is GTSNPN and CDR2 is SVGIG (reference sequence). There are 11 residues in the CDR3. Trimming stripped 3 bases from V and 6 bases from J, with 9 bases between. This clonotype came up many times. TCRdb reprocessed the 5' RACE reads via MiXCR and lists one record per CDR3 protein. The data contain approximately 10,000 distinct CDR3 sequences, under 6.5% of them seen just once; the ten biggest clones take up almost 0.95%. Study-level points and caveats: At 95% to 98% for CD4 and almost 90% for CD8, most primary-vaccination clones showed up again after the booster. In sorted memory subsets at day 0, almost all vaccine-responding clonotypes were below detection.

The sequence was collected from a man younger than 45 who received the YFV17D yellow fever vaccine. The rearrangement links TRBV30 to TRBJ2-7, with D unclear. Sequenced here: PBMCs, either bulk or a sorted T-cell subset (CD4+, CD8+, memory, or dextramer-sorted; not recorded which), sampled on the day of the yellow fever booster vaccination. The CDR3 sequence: CAWSPRREQYF. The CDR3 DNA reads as TGTGCCTGGAGCCCTCGTCGCGAGCAGTACTTC.